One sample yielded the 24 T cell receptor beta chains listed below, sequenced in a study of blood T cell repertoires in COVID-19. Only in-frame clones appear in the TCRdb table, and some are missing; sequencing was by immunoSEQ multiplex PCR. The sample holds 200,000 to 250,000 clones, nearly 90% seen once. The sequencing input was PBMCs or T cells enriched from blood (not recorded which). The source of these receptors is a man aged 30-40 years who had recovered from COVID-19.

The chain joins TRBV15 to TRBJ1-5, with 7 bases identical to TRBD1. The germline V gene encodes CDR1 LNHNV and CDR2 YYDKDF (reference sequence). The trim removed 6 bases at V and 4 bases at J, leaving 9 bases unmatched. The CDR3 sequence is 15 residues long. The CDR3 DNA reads TGTGCCACCAGTCCCGACAGGGCCCCAAATCAGCCCCAGCATTTT. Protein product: CATSPDRAPNQPQHF.

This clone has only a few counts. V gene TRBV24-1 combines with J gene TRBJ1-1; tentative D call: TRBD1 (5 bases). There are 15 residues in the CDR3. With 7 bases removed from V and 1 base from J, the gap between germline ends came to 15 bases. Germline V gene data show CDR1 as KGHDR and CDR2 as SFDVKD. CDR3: CATRDGGVGNTEAFF. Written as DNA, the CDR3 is TGTGCCACCAGAGACGGGGGGGTTGGGAACACTGAAGCTTTCTTT.

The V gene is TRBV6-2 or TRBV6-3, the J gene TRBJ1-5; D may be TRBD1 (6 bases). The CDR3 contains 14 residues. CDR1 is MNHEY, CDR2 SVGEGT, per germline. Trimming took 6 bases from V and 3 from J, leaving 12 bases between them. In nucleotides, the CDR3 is TGTGCCAGCAGCAGGACAGAGATCAATCAGCCCCAGCATTTT. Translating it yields CASSRTEINQPQHF.

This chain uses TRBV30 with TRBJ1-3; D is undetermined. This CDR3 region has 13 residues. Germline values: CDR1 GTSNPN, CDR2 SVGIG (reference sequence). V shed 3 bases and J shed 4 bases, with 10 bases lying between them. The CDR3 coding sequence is TGTGCCTGGAGCTCCTGGGAGGGAAACACCATATATTTT. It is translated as CAWSSWEGNTIYF. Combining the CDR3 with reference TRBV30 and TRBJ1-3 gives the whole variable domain SQTIHQWPATLVQPVGSPLSLECTVEGTSNPNLYWYRQAAGRGLQLLFYSVGIGQISSEVPQNLSASRPQDRQFILSSKKLLLSDSGFYLCAWSSWEGNTIYFGEGSWLTVV.

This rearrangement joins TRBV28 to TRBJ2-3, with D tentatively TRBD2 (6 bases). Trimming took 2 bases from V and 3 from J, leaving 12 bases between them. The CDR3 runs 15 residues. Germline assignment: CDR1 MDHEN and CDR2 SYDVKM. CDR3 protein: CASSLVGGGTDTQYF. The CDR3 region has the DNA TGTGCCAGCAGTTTAGTGGGAGGTGGAACAGATACGCAGTATTTT.

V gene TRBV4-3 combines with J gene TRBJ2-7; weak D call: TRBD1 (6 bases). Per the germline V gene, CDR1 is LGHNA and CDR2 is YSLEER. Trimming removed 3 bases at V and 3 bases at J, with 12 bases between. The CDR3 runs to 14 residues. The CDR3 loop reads CASSHRRQDYEQYF. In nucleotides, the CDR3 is TGCGCCAGCAGCCACCGTCGACAGGACTACGAGCAGTACTTC.

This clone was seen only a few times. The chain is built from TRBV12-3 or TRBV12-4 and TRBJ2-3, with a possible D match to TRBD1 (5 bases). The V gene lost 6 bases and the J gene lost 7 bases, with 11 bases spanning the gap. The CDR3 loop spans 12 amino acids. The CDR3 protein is CASRLREHTQYF. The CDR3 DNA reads TGTGCCAGCAGACTCAGGGAACATACGCAGTATTTT.

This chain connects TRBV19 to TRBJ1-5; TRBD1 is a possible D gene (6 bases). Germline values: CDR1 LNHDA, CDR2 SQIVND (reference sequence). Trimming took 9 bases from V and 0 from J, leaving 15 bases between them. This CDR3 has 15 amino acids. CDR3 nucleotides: TGTGCCAGCTCCAAACAGGGTTATAGCAATCAGCCCCAGCATTTT. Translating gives CASSKQGYSNQPQHF.

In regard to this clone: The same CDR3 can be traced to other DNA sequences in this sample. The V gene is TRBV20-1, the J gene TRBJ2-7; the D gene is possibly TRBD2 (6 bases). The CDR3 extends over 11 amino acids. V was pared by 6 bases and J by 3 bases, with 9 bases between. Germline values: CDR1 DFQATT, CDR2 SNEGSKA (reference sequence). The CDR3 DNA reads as TGCAGTGCCCGACTAGTCTACGAGCAGTACTTC. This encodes CSARLVYEQYF.

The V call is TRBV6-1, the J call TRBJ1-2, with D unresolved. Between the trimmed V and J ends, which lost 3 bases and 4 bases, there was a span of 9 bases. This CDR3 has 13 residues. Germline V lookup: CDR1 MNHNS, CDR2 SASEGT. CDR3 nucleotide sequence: TGTGCCAGCAGTGAGGCAGGCAGCTATGGCTACACCTTC. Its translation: CASSEAGSYGYTF.

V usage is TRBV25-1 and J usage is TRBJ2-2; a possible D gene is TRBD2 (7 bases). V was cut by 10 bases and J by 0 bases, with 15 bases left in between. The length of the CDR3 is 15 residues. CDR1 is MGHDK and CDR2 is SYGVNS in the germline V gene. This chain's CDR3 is CATQRGGTNTGELFF. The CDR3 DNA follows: TGTGCCACCCAGAGGGGGGGGACGAACACCGGGGAGCTGTTTTTT.

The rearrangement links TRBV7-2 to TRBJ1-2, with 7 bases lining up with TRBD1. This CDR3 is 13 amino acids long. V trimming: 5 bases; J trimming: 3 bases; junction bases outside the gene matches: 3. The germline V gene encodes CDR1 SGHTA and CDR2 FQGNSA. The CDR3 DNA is TGTGCCAGCAGCGCGACAGGGTACTATGGCTACACCTTC. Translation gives CASSATGYYGYTF.

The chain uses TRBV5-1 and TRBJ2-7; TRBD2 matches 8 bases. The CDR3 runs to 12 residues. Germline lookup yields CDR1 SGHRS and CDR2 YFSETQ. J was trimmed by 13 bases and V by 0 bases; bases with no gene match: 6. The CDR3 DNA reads TGCGCCAGCAGCTTGGACGGGACTAGAGCTTACTTC. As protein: CASSLDGTRAYF.

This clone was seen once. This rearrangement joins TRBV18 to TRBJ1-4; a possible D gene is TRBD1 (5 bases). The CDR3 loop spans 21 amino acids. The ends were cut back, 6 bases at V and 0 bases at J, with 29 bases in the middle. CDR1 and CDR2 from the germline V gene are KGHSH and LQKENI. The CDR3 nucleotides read TGTGCCAGCTCCCTCACGTCGGGGGATGCAGCCTCCTCTGCAACTAATGAAAAACTGTTTTTT. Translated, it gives CASSLTSGDAASSATNEKLFF.

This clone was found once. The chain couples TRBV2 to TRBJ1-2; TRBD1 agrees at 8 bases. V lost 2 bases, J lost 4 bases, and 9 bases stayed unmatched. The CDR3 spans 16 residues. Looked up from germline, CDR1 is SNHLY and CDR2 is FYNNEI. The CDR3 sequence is CASSEQGARGGYGYTF. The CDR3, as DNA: TGTGCCAGCAGTGAACAGGGGGCGCGTGGAGGCTATGGCTACACCTTC.

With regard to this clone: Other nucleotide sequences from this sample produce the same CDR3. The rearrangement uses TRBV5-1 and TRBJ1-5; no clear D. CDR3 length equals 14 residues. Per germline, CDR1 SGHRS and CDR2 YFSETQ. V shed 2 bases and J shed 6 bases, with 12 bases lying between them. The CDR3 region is CASSLGQEGQPQHF. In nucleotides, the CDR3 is TGCGCCAGCAGCTTAGGGCAGGAGGGTCAGCCCCAGCATTTT.

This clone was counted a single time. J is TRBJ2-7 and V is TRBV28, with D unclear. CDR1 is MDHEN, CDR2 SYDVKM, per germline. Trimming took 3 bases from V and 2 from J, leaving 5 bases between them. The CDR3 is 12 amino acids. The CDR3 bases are TGTGCCAGCAGTTTGAGCCCCTACGAGCAGTACTTC. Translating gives CASSLSPYEQYF. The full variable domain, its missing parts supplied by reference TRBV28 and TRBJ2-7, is DVKVTQSSRYLVKRTGEKVFLECVQDMDHENMFWYRQDPGLGLRLIYFSYDVKMKEKGDIPEGYSVSREKKERFSLILESASTNQTSMYLCASSLSPYEQYFGPGTRLTVT.

The CDR3 region has the DNA TGCGCCAGCAGCTCGACAGGGACCTACGAGCAGTACTTC. Translation: CASSSTGTYEQYF. The V and J genes are TRBV10-1 and TRBJ2-7, with 7 positions matching TRBD1. J gave up 2 bases and V 6 bases, and 4 bases lay outside the gene matches. The CDR3 totals 13 residues. Germline V gene lookup returns CDR1 WNHNN and CDR2 SYGVQD (reference sequence).

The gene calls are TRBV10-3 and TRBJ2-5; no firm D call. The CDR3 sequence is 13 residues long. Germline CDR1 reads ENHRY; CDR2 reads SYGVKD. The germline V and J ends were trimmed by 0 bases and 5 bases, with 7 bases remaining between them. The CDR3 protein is CAISESPEETQYF. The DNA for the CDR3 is TGTGCCATCAGTGAGTCCCCTGAGGAGACCCAGTACTTC.

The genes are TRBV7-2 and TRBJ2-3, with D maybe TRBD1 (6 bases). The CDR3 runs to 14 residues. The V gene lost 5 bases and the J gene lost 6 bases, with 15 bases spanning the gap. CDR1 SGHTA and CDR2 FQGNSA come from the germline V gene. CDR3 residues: CASSPVVTGDTQYF. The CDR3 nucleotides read TGTGCCAGCAGCCCTGTAGTGACAGGTGATACGCAGTATTTT.

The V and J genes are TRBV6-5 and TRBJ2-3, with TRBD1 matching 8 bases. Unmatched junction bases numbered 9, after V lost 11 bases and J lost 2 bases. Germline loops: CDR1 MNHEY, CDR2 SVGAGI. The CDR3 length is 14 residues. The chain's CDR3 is CASKTGDVTDTQYF. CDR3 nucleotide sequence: TGTGCCTCCAAGACAGGGGATGTCACAGATACGCAGTATTTT.

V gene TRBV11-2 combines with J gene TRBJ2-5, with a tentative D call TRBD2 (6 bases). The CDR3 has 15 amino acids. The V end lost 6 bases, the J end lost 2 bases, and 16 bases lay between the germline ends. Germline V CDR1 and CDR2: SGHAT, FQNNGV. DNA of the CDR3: TGTGCCAGCAGTTTCGGCGGGGTCGTTCAAGAGACCCAGTACTTC. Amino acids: CASSFGGVVQETQYF.

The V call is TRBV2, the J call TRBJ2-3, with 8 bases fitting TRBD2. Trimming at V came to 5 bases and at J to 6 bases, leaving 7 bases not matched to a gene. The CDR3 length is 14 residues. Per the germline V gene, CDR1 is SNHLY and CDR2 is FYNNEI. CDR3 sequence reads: CASSIAGYGDTQYF. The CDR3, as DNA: TGTGCCAGCAGTATAGCGGGATATGGGGATACGCAGTATTTT.

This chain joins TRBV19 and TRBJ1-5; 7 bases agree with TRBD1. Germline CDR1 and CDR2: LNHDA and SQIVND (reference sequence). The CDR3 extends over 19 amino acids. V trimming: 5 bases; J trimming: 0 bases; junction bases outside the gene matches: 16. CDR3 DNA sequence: TGTGCCAGTAGTGCCAGGCCGACAGGGATGGGGGCTAGCAATCAGCCCCAGCATTTT. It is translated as CASSARPTGMGASNQPQHF. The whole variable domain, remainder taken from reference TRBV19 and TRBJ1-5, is DGGITQSPKYLFRKEGQNVTLSCEQNLNHDAMYWYRQDPGQGLRLIYYSQIVNDFQKGDIAEGYSVSREKKESFPLTVTSAQKNPTAFYLCASSARPTGMGASNQPQHFGDGTRLSIL.